Sequencing of this TCR beta chain was carried out in a study of beta chain features in type 1 diabetes. The CDR3 sequence is 15 residues long. Trimming took 0 bases from V and 5 from J, leaving 14 bases between them. Germline loops: CDR1 SGHNT, CDR2 YYREEE (reference sequence). The study, taken as a whole, reports: Fewer junction insertions and more nucleotide deletions appeared in type 1 diabetes patients. For Type 1 diabetes patients, all four CD4+ subsets carried TCRB CDR3s that were moderately but significantly shorter.

The authors obtained over 95% purity in all sorted populations. A word on this clone: Its antigen is still unknown.

The study reverse transcribed the entire isolated RNA, so it sequenced expressed TCRB transcripts. The assay was immunoSEQ multiplex PCR, and TCRdb's table has in-frame clones only and misses some. The sample shows 150,000 or so clones, almost 65% of them seen only once. Sequencing was carried out using naive CD4+ T cells from blood. The V call is TRBV5-4, the J call TRBJ2-5, with D possibly TRBD1 on 5 matching bases. The receptor comes from a man younger than 40 with type 1 diabetes. Here the CDR3 reads CASSLVDSVHETQYF. The CDR3 DNA sequence: TGTGCCAGCAGCTTGGTCGACAGTGTCCACGAGACCCAGTACTTC.